This T cell receptor (beta chain) was identified during a study of cytomegalovirus exposure and HLA in healthy donors. Those who donated were healthy bone marrow donors. Trimming left V 4 bases short and J 6 bases short, with 16 bases between. This CDR3 region has 14 residues. The germline gives CDR1 SGDLS, CDR2 YYNGEE. Researchers ran the PCR with 60 Vbeta and 13 Jbeta primers. The repertoire was sequenced with immunoSEQ multiplex PCR; TCRdb's copy has only in-frame clones and lacks some. The table for this sample gives roughly 100,000 clones. V gene TRBV9 combines with J gene TRBJ2-5, with a possible D match to TRBD1 (6 bases). The specimen was PBMCs. The source is a man aged 40-49 years in good health and CMV-seronegative. CDR3: CASSPQGVFQTQYF. The CDR3 bases are TGTGCCAGCAGCCCACAGGGTGTGTTCCAGACCCAGTACTTC.